This TCR beta chain emerged from a study of technical replicates of blood from a few donors. TCRdb's table, derived via immunoSEQ multiplex PCR, lists solely in-frame clones and lacks some. The data show about 70,000 clones, with roughly 86% seen just once and approximately 4.7% held by the top ten. Per the germline V gene, CDR1 is SGDLS and CDR2 is YYNGEE. CDR3 length: 12 amino acids. The ends were cut back, 0 bases at V and 5 bases at J, with 5 bases in the middle. This chain joins TRBV9 and TRBJ2-5, with D perhaps TRBD2 (5 bases). The sequenced material came from PBMCs. The TCR was taken from a human donor in good health. Some clones in this sample may be carry-over from other donors' samples. The chain's CDR3 is CASSVGGETQYF. The CDR3 region has the DNA TGTGCCAGCAGCGTAGGAGGGGAGACCCAGTACTTC.